This T cell receptor (beta chain) was retrieved from a study of PD-1 blockade in classical Hodgkin lymphoma. Time point reported: cycle 4 day 1 (C4D1), after 5 to 7 weeks of nivolumab. The patients all showed relapse after autologous stem cell transplantation, while their brentuximab vedotin exposure varied. Assay: immunoSEQ multiplex PCR; the TCRdb copy retains only in-frame clones and omits some. Of around 31,000 clones in the sample, 81% were seen once. This material consisted of peripheral blood mononuclear cells (PBMCs), taken before the fourth cycle of nivolumab. The receptor was derived from a human donor with classical Hodgkin lymphoma.

CDR3 amino acids: CASSFEPQGRTEAFF. In DNA, the CDR3 is TGTGCCAGCAGCTTCGAACCACAGGGTAGGACTGAAGCTTTCTTT. J is TRBJ1-1 and V is TRBV7-2; possible D gene TRBD1, 6 bases. This CDR3 comprises 15 residues. Germline CDR1 and CDR2: SGHTA and FQGNSA. Trimming cost V 3 bases and J 5 bases, with 16 bases left between them.